This TCR beta chain is from a study of early T cells in non-severe SARS-CoV-2 infection. As part of library construction, unique molecular identifiers were attached to individual cDNA molecules. MiXCR, applied by TCRdb to the 5' RACE reads, yields one record per CDR3 protein. The sample lists 110,000 or so distinct CDR3 sequences; roughly an eighth were seen once. This CDR3 spans 17 amino acids. V gave up 1 base and J gave up 6 bases; unmatched junction bases: 8. Germline CDR1 is SGHDN and CDR2 is FVKESK. The TCR sequence derives from an adult who was a healthcare worker with PCR-confirmed SARS-CoV-2 infection or an uninfected control (not recorded which). The chain couples TRBV14 to TRBJ1-6; 8 bases align to TRBD1. Sequenced: whole blood. For the CDR3, the DNA is TGTGCCAGCAGCCAAGTAGATCAGGGGGCATCTAATTCACCCCTCCACTTT. Protein sequence: CASSQVDQGASNSPLHF.